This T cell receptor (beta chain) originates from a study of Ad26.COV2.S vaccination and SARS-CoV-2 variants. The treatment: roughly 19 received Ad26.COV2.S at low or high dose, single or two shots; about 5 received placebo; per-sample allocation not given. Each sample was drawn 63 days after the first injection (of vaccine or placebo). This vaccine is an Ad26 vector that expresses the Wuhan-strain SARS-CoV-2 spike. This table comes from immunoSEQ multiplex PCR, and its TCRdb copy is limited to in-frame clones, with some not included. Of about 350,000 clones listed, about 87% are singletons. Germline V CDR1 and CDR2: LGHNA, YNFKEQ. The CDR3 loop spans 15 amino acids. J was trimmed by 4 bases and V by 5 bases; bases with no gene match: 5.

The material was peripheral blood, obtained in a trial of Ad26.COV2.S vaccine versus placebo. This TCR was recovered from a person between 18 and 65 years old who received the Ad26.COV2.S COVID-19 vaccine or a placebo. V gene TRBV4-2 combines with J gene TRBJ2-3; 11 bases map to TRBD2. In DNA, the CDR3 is TGTGCCAGCAGCTTTAGCGGGGGGGCCGCAGATACGCAGTATTTT. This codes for CASSFSGGAADTQYF.